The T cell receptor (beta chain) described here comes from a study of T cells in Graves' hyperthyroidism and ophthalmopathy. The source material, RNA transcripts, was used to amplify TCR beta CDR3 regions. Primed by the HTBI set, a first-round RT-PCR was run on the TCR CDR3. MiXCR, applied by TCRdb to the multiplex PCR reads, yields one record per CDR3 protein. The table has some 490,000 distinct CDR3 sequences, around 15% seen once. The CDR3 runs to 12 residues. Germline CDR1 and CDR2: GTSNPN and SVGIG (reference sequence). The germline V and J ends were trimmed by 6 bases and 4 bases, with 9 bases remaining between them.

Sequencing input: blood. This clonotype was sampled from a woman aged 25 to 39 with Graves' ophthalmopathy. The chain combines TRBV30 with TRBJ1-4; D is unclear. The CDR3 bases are TGTGCCTGTGACGGAATTAATGAAAAACTGTTTTTT. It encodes CACDGINEKLFF.